This T cell receptor beta chain was sequenced in a study of Ad26.COV2.S vaccination and SARS-CoV-2 variants. Study background: It was the COV1001 Ad26.COV2.S trial arm that included the donor.

Profiled with immunoSEQ multiplex PCR; TCRdb holds only in-frame clones, not every one. The sample shows hundreds of thousands of clones, about 89% of them seen only once. The treatment: around 19 received Ad26.COV2.S at low or high dose, single or two shots; about 5 received placebo; per-sample allocation not given. Collection of samples fell on day 63 after the first vaccine or placebo injection. The administered vaccine (an Ad26 vector) expressed Wuhan-strain SARS-CoV-2 spike. As for this clone: Its cognate antigen is unknown.

Study-wide results and limits: It was found that vaccine and placebo recipients had similar non-spike TCR breadth. Placebo recipients trailed vaccine recipients in spike-specific TCR breadth.

V shed 0 bases and J shed 6 bases, with 12 bases lying between them. The CDR3 contains 14 residues. CDR1 and CDR2 (germline): SGHTA, FQGNSA. The material was peripheral blood, obtained in a trial of Ad26.COV2.S vaccine versus placebo. The clonotype comes from a person between 18 and 60 years old who received the Ad26.COV2.S COVID-19 vaccine or a placebo. The chain joins TRBV7-2 to TRBJ2-7; TRBD2 is a possible D gene (6 bases). CDR3 coding DNA: TGTGCCAGCAGCTTAGCAGCGGGCTGGGCCGAGCAGTACTTC. This sequence encodes CASSLAAGWAEQYF.